The rows below give T cell receptor beta chains drawn from one sample of a study of T cell clones after liver transplantation. The assay was immunoSEQ multiplex PCR, and TCRdb's table has in-frame clones only and misses some. Of about 72,000 clones listed, around 90% are singletons. Sample: CD4+ T cells from blood, taken before liver transplant. Every receptor here comes from a human donor who received a liver transplant. The CDR3 runs from the conserved cysteine through the conserved F or W. The order of the fields is J gene, V gene, D gene, CDR3 length, clone size, CDR3 DNA, CDR3 protein. A D gene is named only where the DNA matches it firmly. For some rows the clone size is stated as once, few or many, or as a class when expanded; others skip it.

j_call: TRBJ1-4
v_call: TRBV14
d_call: .
cdr3_length: 16
clone_size: .
cdr3_nt: TGTGCCAGCAGCCAAACCTTACAGTCAACTAATGAAAAACTGTTTTTT
cdr3_aa: CASSQTLQSTNEKLFF

j_call: TRBJ2-3
v_call: TRBV7-3
d_call: TRBD1
cdr3_length: 15
clone_size: .
cdr3_nt: TGTGCCAGCAGCTTAAGCGGGACAGGGTTAGGTACGCAGTATTTT
cdr3_aa: CASSLSGTGLGTQYF

j_call: TRBJ1-2
v_call: TRBV16
d_call: .
cdr3_length: 12
clone_size: medium-sized
cdr3_nt: TGTGCCAGCAGCCAATCCAGGAATGGCTACACCTTC
cdr3_aa: CASSQSRNGYTF

j_call: TRBJ1-1
v_call: TRBV5-1
d_call: .
cdr3_length: 15
clone_size: .
cdr3_nt: TGCGCCAGCAGCTCGCGAGAAGGGGGGTCAGCTGAAGCTTTCTTT
cdr3_aa: CASSSREGGSAEAFF

j_call: TRBJ2-1
v_call: TRBV5-8
d_call: .
cdr3_length: 11
clone_size: .
cdr3_nt: TGTGCCAGCAGCTTACTTAATGAGCAGTTCTTC
cdr3_aa: CASSLLNEQFF

j_call: TRBJ2-6
v_call: TRBV27
d_call: .
cdr3_length: 19
clone_size: .
cdr3_nt: TGTGCCAGCAGTTCCATTAGGAGGGGCCTAAACTCTGGGGCCAACGTCCTGACTTTC
cdr3_aa: CASSSIRRGLNSGANVLTF

j_call: TRBJ2-2
v_call: TRBV5-1
d_call: TRBD2
cdr3_length: 15
clone_size: .
cdr3_nt: TGCGCCAGCAGCTTAGCTAGCGGGACCCCCGGGGAGCTGTTTTTT
cdr3_aa: CASSLASGTPGELFF

j_call: TRBJ2-7
v_call: TRBV7-9
d_call: .
cdr3_length: 14
clone_size: .
cdr3_nt: TGTGCCAGCAGCTTATCTGGCAGAACCTACGAGCAGTACTTC
cdr3_aa: CASSLSGRTYEQYF

j_call: TRBJ2-1
v_call: TRBV2
d_call: .
cdr3_length: 12
clone_size: .
cdr3_nt: TGTGCCAGCAAGAATGAATACAATGAGCAGTTCTTC
cdr3_aa: CASKNEYNEQFF

j_call: TRBJ2-4
v_call: TRBV2
d_call: .
cdr3_length: 13
clone_size: .
cdr3_nt: TGTGCCAGCAGTGAAGAGCGGGTGGCAGGGGAAAAATTC
cdr3_aa: CASSEERVAGEKF

j_call: TRBJ2-5
v_call: TRBV5-4
d_call: TRBD1
cdr3_length: 12
clone_size: .
cdr3_nt: TGTGCCGATGGGGACAGGGGGGAGACCCAGTACTTC
cdr3_aa: CADGDRGETQYF

j_call: TRBJ1-1
v_call: TRBV14
d_call: TRBD1
cdr3_length: 15
clone_size: .
cdr3_nt: TGTGCCAGCAGCTCCCGGGACAGGGGTCCGTCTGAAGCTTTCTTT
cdr3_aa: CASSSRDRGPSEAFF

j_call: TRBJ2-2
v_call: TRBV7-8
d_call: .
cdr3_length: 15
clone_size: .
cdr3_nt: TGTGCCAGCAGCTCAAGGAGAGGGAACACCGGGGAGCTGTTTTTT
cdr3_aa: CASSSRRGNTGELFF

j_call: TRBJ2-5
v_call: TRBV7-9
d_call: .
cdr3_length: 13
clone_size: .
cdr3_nt: TGTGCCAGCAGCCCAACGGGACTGGGGTCCCAGTACTTC
cdr3_aa: CASSPTGLGSQYF

j_call: TRBJ2-7
v_call: TRBV5-1
d_call: TRBD2
cdr3_length: 15
clone_size: .
cdr3_nt: TGCGCCAGCAGCATGGGGACTAGCGGGAGTGAGGAGCAGTACTTC
cdr3_aa: CASSMGTSGSEEQYF

j_call: TRBJ2-3
v_call: TRBV5-1
d_call: TRBD2
cdr3_length: 15
clone_size: .
cdr3_nt: TGCGCCAGCAGCTACCAGACTAGCGGGAGGGAGGGGCAGTATTTT
cdr3_aa: CASSYQTSGREGQYF

j_call: TRBJ1-2
v_call: TRBV29-1
d_call: .
cdr3_length: 14
clone_size: .
cdr3_nt: TGCAGCGTTGAAGGTACCAGGTTCAACTATGGCTACACCTTC
cdr3_aa: CSVEGTRFNYGYTF

j_call: TRBJ2-3
v_call: TRBV19
d_call: TRBD2
cdr3_length: 19
clone_size: .
cdr3_nt: TGTGCCAGTAGTACCCCGATCCCGGCTAGCGGTCAGGTCACAGATACGCAGTATTTT
cdr3_aa: CASSTPIPASGQVTDTQYF

j_call: TRBJ2-5
v_call: TRBV29-1
d_call: .
cdr3_length: 11
clone_size: .
cdr3_nt: TGCAGCGTTGTAGTCGGAGAGACCCAGTACTTC
cdr3_aa: CSVVVGETQYF

j_call: TRBJ2-7
v_call: TRBV7-3
d_call: TRBD1
cdr3_length: 16
clone_size: .
cdr3_nt: TGTGCCAGCAGCTGTGGCCGGGACAGGGATTCCTACGAGCAGTACTTC
cdr3_aa: CASSCGRDRDSYEQYF

j_call: TRBJ2-7
v_call: TRBV30
d_call: TRBD1
cdr3_length: 12
clone_size: .
cdr3_nt: TGTGCCTGGAACAGGGGGACCTACGAGCAGTACTTC
cdr3_aa: CAWNRGTYEQYF

j_call: TRBJ2-1
v_call: TRBV28
d_call: .
cdr3_length: 15
clone_size: .
cdr3_nt: TGTGCCAGCAGCCCTCAGGGGCCATCATACAATGAGCAGTTCTTC
cdr3_aa: CASSPQGPSYNEQFF

j_call: TRBJ2-7
v_call: TRBV5-1
d_call: .
cdr3_length: 14
clone_size: once
cdr3_nt: TGCGCCAGCAGCTTGGCCGAGGGGGGATACGAGCAGTACTTC
cdr3_aa: CASSLAEGGYEQYF

j_call: TRBJ2-3
v_call: TRBV6-1
d_call: .
cdr3_length: 13
clone_size: .
cdr3_nt: TGTGCCAGCAGCGACCGATACACAGATACGCAGTATTTT
cdr3_aa: CASSDRYTDTQYF

j_call: TRBJ2-3
v_call: TRBV27
d_call: .
cdr3_length: 14
clone_size: once
cdr3_nt: TGTGCCAGCAGTTTAAGGCAGTTCACAGATACGCAGTATTTT
cdr3_aa: CASSLRQFTDTQYF

j_call: TRBJ2-1
v_call: TRBV7-3
d_call: TRBD1
cdr3_length: 14
clone_size: .
cdr3_nt: TGTGCCAGCAGCGAAACAGGGGGCTACAATGAGCAGTTCTTC
cdr3_aa: CASSETGGYNEQFF

j_call: TRBJ2-7
v_call: TRBV15
d_call: TRBD2
cdr3_length: 19
clone_size: few
cdr3_nt: TGTGCCACCAGCAGCGGGAGGACTAGCGGGAGGGCCAGCTCCTACGAGCAGTACTTC
cdr3_aa: CATSSGRTSGRASSYEQYF

j_call: TRBJ2-7
v_call: TRBV19
d_call: TRBD2
cdr3_length: 15
clone_size: .
cdr3_nt: TGTGCCACTCAGAGACTAGCGGGAAATGAGGGCGAGCAGTACTTC
cdr3_aa: CATQRLAGNEGEQYF

j_call: TRBJ2-3
v_call: TRBV5-1
d_call: TRBD2
cdr3_length: 15
clone_size: .
cdr3_nt: TGCGCCAGCAGCTCTAGCGGGAGGGTGACAGATACGCAGTATTTT
cdr3_aa: CASSSSGRVTDTQYF

j_call: TRBJ1-3
v_call: TRBV7-9
d_call: .
cdr3_length: 16
clone_size: .
cdr3_nt: TGTGCCAGCAGCTTAGCAGGCGGGACACTCGGAAACACCATATATTTT
cdr3_aa: CASSLAGGTLGNTIYF

j_call: TRBJ2-7
v_call: TRBV6-5
d_call: TRBD1
cdr3_length: 13
clone_size: .
cdr3_nt: TGTGCCAGCAGGCGACAGGGTTTCCACGAGCAGTACTTC
cdr3_aa: CASRRQGFHEQYF

j_call: TRBJ2-7
v_call: TRBV7-2
d_call: .
cdr3_length: 14
clone_size: .
cdr3_nt: TGTGCCAGCAGCAGGGACGGGAGCGGCTACGAGCAGTACTTC
cdr3_aa: CASSRDGSGYEQYF

j_call: TRBJ1-1
v_call: TRBV9
d_call: .
cdr3_length: 15
clone_size: .
cdr3_nt: TGTGCCAGCAGCGTAGGGGTGGCAGGGGATACTGAAGCTTTCTTT
cdr3_aa: CASSVGVAGDTEAFF

j_call: TRBJ2-3
v_call: TRBV9
d_call: TRBD1
cdr3_length: 15
clone_size: .
cdr3_nt: TGTGCCAGCAGCTTCGGACAGGGGGCAAGAGATACGCAGTATTTT
cdr3_aa: CASSFGQGARDTQYF

j_call: TRBJ2-5
v_call: TRBV27
d_call: TRBD1
cdr3_length: 15
clone_size: .
cdr3_nt: TGTGCCAGCAGCTATACAGGGGGCAAGGTAGAGACCCAGTACTTC
cdr3_aa: CASSYTGGKVETQYF

j_call: TRBJ2-7
v_call: TRBV2
d_call: TRBD1
cdr3_length: 15
clone_size: .
cdr3_nt: TGTGCCAGCACCGATTTGGTAGGACAGGGACGCGAGCAGTACTTC
cdr3_aa: CASTDLVGQGREQYF

j_call: TRBJ1-5
v_call: TRBV28
d_call: .
cdr3_length: 12
clone_size: .
cdr3_nt: TGTGCCAGCAGTTCCAATAATCAGCCCCAGCATTTT
cdr3_aa: CASSSNNQPQHF

j_call: TRBJ2-6
v_call: TRBV4-3
d_call: .
cdr3_length: 16
clone_size: .
cdr3_nt: TGCGCCAGCAGCCAAGTCCCAGGGACTGGGGCCAACGTCCTGACTTTC
cdr3_aa: CASSQVPGTGANVLTF

j_call: TRBJ2-1
v_call: TRBV13
d_call: TRBD2
cdr3_length: 20
clone_size: .
cdr3_nt: TGTGCCAGCAGCCTTTACTCCCGGACTAGCGGGAGGAGCTCCTACAATGAGCAGTTCTTC
cdr3_aa: CASSLYSRTSGRSSYNEQFF

j_call: TRBJ1-2
v_call: TRBV28
d_call: .
cdr3_length: 13
clone_size: .
cdr3_nt: TGTGCCAGCAGTTTGCAACAGCTCTATGGCTACACCTTC
cdr3_aa: CASSLQQLYGYTF

j_call: TRBJ2-7
v_call: TRBV5-1
d_call: TRBD1
cdr3_length: 15
clone_size: .
cdr3_nt: TGCGCCAGCAGCAAAGGACAGGGGTCATTCAACGAGCAGTACTTC
cdr3_aa: CASSKGQGSFNEQYF

j_call: TRBJ2-1
v_call: TRBV15
d_call: TRBD1
cdr3_length: 16
clone_size: .
cdr3_nt: TGTGCCACCAGCAGGGGAGGCAGGGGGCGCCGCAATGAGCAGTTCTTC
cdr3_aa: CATSRGGRGRRNEQFF

j_call: TRBJ2-7
v_call: TRBV5-1
d_call: TRBD2
cdr3_length: 14
clone_size: once
cdr3_nt: TGCGCCAGCAGCTTGTCGGGGGGGTCCTACGAGCAGTACTTC
cdr3_aa: CASSLSGGSYEQYF

j_call: TRBJ2-7
v_call: TRBV29-1
d_call: TRBD1
cdr3_length: 12
clone_size: .
cdr3_nt: TGCAGCGTTGCCCAGGGGGCCTACGAGCAGTACTTC
cdr3_aa: CSVAQGAYEQYF

j_call: TRBJ2-7
v_call: TRBV7-2
d_call: TRBD2
cdr3_length: 15
clone_size: once
cdr3_nt: TGTGCCAGCAGTCGAGGGAGGGATTTTGTTTACGAGCAGTACTTC
cdr3_aa: CASSRGRDFVYEQYF

j_call: TRBJ2-5
v_call: TRBV28
d_call: .
cdr3_length: 12
clone_size: .
cdr3_nt: TGTGCCAGGAGGGTTCTCCAAGAGACCCAGTACTTC
cdr3_aa: CARRVLQETQYF

j_call: TRBJ2-5
v_call: TRBV18
d_call: TRBD2
cdr3_length: 16
clone_size: .
cdr3_nt: TGTGCCAGCTCACCTGGACTAGCGGGAGGAGGCGAGACCCAGTACTTC
cdr3_aa: CASSPGLAGGGETQYF